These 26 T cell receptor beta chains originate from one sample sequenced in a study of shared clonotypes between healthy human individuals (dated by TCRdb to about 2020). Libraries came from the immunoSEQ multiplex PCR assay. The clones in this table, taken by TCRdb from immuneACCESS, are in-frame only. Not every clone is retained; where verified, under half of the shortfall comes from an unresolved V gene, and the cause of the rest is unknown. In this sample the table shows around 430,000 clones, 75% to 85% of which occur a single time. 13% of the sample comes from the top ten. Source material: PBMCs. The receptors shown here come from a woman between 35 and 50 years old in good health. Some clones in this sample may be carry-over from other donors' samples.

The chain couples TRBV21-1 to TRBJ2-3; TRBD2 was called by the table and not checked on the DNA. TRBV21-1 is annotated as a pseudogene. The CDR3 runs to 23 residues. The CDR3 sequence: CASSKGWGGTARCVSFSTDTQYF. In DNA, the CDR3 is TGTGCCAGCAGCAAAGGATGGGGAGGGACCGCCCGCTGTGTATCTTTTAGCACAGATACGCAGTATTTT.

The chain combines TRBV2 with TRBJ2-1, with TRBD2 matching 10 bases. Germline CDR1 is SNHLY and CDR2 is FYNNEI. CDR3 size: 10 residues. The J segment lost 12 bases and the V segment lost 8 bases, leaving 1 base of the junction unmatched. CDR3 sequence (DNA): TGTGCCAGCCAGCGGGAGGGGCAGTTCTTC. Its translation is CASQREGQFF.

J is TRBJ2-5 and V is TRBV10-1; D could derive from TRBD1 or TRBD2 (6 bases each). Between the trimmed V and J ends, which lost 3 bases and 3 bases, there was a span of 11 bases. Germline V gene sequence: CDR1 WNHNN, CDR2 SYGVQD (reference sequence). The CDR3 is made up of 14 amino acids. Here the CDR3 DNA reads TGCGCCAGCAGTGAAGGGGGGTCGGAAGAGACCCAGTACTTC. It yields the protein CASSEGGSEETQYF.

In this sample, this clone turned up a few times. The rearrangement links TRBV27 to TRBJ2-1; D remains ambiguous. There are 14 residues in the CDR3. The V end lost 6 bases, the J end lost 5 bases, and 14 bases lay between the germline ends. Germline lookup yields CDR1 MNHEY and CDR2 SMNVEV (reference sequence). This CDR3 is CASRTSRAHNEQFF. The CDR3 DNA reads TGTGCCAGCAGAACCTCTAGGGCCCACAATGAGCAGTTCTTC.

CDR3 loop: CASSVSPHKPTNEKLFF. The CDR3 region has the DNA TGCGCCAGCAGTGTTTCCCCCCATAAACCAACTAATGAAAAACTGTTTTTT. The chain uses TRBV10-1 and TRBJ1-4; D gene ambiguous. Germline V gene lookup returns CDR1 WNHNN and CDR2 SYGVQD (reference sequence). This CDR3 region has 17 residues. V was pared by 4 bases and J by 0 bases, with 15 bases between.

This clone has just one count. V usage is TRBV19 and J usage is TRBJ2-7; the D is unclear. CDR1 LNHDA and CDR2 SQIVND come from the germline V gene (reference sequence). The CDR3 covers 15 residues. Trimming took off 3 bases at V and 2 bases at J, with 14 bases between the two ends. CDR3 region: CASSISRPGAYEQYF. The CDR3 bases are TGTGCCAGTAGTATCTCTAGGCCTGGGGCCTACGAGCAGTACTTC.

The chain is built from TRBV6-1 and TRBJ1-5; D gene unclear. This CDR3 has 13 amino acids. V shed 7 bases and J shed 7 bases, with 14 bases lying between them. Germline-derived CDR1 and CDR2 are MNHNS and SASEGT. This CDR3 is CASNSGVGQPQHF. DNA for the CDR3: TGTGCCAGCAATTCCGGGGTCGGGCAGCCCCAGCATTTT.

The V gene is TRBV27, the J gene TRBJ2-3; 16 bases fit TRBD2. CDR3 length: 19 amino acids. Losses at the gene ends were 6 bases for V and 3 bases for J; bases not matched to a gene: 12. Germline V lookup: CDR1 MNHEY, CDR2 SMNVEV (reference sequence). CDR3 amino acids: CASSRVGTSGRARTDTQYF. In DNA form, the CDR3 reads TGTGCCAGCAGCCGCGTGGGGACTAGCGGGAGGGCACGGACAGATACGCAGTATTTT.

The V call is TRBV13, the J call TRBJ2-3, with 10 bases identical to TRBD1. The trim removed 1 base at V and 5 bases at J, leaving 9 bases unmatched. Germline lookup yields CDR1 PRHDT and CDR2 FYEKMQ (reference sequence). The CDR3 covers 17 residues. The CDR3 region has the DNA TGTGCCAGCAGCTTAGAGCTGTTGCGGGACAGGGGAGATACGCAGTATTTT. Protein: CASSLELLRDRGDTQYF.

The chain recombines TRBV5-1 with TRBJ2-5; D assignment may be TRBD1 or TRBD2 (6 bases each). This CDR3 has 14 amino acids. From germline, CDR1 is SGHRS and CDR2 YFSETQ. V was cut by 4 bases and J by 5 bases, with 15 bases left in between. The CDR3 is CASSMGGLPETQYF. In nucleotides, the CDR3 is TGCGCCAGCAGCATGGGGGGCCTCCCTGAGACCCAGTACTTC.

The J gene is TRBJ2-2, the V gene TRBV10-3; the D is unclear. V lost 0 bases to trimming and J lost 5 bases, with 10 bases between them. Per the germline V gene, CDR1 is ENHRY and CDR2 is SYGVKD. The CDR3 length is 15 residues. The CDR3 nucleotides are TGTGCCATCAGTGAGTCCGCCCTAGAGACCGGGGAGCTGTTTTTT. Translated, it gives CAISESALETGELFF.

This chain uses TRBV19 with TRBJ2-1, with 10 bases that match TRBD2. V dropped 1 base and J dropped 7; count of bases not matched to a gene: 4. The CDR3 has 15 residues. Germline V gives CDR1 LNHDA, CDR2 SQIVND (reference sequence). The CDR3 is CASSIGGLARNEQFF. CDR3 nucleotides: TGTGCCAGTAGTATAGGGGGACTAGCGCGTAATGAGCAGTTCTTC. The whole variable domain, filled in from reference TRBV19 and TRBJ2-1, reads DGGITQSPKYLFRKEGQNVTLSCEQNLNHDAMYWYRQDPGQGLRLIYYSQIVNDFQKGDIAEGYSVSREKKESFPLTVTSAQKNPTAFYLCASSIGGLARNEQFFGPGTRLTVL.

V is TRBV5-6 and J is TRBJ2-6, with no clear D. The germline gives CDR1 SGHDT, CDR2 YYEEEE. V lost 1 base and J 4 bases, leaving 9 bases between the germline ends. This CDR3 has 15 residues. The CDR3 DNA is TGTGCCAGCAGCTTGCCCGCCGGAGGGGCCAACGTCCTGACTTTC. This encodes CASSLPAGGANVLTF.

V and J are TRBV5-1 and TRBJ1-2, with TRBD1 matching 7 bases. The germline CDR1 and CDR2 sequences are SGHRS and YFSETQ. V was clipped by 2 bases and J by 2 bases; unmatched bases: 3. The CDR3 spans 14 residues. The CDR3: CASSFGTANYGYTF. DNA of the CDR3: TGCGCCAGCAGCTTCGGGACAGCGAACTATGGCTACACCTTC.

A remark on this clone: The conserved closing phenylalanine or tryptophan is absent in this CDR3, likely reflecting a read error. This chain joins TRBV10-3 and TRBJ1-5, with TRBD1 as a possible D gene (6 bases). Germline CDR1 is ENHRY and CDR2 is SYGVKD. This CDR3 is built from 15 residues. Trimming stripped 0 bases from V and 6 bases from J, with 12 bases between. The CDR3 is CAISESRQGSQPQHL. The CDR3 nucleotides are TGTGCCATCAGTGAGTCCAGGCAGGGGAGTCAGCCCCAGCATCTT.

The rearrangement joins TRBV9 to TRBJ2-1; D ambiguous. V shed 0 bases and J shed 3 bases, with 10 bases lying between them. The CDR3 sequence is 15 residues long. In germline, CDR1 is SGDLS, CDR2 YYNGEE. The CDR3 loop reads CASSVVGQIYNEQFF. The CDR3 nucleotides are TGTGCCAGCAGCGTAGTAGGCCAGATCTACAATGAGCAGTTCTTC.

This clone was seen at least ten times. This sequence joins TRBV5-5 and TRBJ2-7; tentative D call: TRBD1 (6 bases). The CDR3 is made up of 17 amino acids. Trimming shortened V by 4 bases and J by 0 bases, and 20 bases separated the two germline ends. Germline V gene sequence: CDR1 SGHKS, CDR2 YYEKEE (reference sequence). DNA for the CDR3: TGTGCCAGCAGCGCCGGGCTGCGGACAGTAAGCTCCTACGAGCAGTACTTC. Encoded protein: CASSAGLRTVSSYEQYF. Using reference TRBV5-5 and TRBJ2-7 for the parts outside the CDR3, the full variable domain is DAGVTQSPTHLIKTRGQQVTLRCSPISGHKSVSWYQQVLGQGPQFIFQYYEKEERGRGNFPDRFSARQFPNYSSELNVNALLLGDSALYLCASSAGLRTVSSYEQYFGPGTRLTVT.

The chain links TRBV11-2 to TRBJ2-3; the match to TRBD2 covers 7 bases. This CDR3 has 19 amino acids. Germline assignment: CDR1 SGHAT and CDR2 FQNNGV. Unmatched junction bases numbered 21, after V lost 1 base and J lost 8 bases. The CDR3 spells CASSLAKGGAGPREATQYF. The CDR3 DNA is TGTGCCAGCAGCTTAGCCAAAGGTGGGGCGGGCCCCCGGGAGGCTACGCAGTATTTT.

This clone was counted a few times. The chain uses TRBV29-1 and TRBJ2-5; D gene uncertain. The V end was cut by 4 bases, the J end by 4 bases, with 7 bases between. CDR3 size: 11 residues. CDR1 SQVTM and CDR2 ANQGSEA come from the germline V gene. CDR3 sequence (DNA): TGCAGCGTTGGACCCTTAGAGACCCAGTACTTC. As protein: CSVGPLETQYF.

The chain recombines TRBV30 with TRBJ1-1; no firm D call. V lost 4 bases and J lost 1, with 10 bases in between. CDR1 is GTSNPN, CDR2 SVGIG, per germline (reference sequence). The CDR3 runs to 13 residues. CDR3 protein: CAWKPGENTEAFF. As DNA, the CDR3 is TGTGCCTGGAAACCAGGAGAGAACACTGAAGCTTTCTTT.

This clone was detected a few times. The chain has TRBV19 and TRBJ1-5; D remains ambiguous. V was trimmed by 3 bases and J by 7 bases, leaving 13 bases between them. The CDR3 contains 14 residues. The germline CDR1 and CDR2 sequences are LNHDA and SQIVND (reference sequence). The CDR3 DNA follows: TGTGCCAGTAGTATTGAGCAGGCTGGCCAGCCCCAGCATTTT. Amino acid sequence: CASSIEQAGQPQHF. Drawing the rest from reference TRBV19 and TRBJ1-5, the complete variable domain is DGGITQSPKYLFRKEGQNVTLSCEQNLNHDAMYWYRQDPGQGLRLIYYSQIVNDFQKGDIAEGYSVSREKKESFPLTVTSAQKNPTAFYLCASSIEQAGQPQHFGDGTRLSIL.

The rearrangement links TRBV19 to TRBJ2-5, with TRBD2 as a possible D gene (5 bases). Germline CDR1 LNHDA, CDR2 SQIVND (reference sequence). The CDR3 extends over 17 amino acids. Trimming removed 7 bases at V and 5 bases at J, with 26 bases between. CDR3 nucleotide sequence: TGTGCCAGTACCCGATTTGGTAGCGCCTCCCCTGGGGAGACCCAGTACTTC. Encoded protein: CASTRFGSASPGETQYF. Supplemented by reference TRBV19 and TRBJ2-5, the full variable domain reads DGGITQSPKYLFRKEGQNVTLSCEQNLNHDAMYWYRQDPGQGLRLIYYSQIVNDFQKGDIAEGYSVSREKKESFPLTVTSAQKNPTAFYLCASTRFGSASPGETQYFGPGTRLLVL.

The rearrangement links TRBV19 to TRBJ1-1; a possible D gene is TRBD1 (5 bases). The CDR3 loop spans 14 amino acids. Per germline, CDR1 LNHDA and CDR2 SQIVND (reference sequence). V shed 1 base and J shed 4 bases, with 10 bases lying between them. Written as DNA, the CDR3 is TGTGCCAGTAGTATAGGACAGCTCCCCACTGAAGCTTTCTTT. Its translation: CASSIGQLPTEAFF.

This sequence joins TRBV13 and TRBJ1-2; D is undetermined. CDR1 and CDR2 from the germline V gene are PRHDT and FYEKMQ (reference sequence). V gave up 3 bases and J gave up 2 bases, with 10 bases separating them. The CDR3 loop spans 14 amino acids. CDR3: CASSFLGQNYGYTF. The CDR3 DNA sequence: TGTGCCAGCAGCTTCTTAGGGCAGAACTATGGCTACACCTTC.

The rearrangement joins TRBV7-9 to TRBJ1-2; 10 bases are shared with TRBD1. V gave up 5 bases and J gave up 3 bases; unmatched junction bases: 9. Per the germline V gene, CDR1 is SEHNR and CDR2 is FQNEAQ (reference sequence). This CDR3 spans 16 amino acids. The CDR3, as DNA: TGTGCCAGCAGCAAATCCGGGACAGGGGATGACTATGGCTACACCTTC. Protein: CASSKSGTGDDYGYTF.

The CDR3 here is CATLGGRTGLYGYTF. In DNA, the CDR3 is TGTGCCACCCTTGGGGGCCGGACCGGTCTTTATGGCTACACCTTC. The chain uses TRBV19 and TRBJ1-2, with D tentatively TRBD1 (6 bases). CDR1 LNHDA and CDR2 SQIVND come from the germline V gene (reference sequence). V lost 10 bases and J lost 5, with 23 bases in between. The CDR3 runs 15 residues.